Below are 14 T cell receptor beta chains sequenced from a single sample in a study of cytomegalovirus exposure and HLA in healthy donors. With 60 Vbeta and 13 Jbeta primers, the PCR was carried out. TCRdb's table, derived via immunoSEQ multiplex PCR, lists solely in-frame clones and lacks some. The sample has 150,000 to 200,000 clones; 75% to 80% are singletons. Sequenced: PBMCs. These receptors originate from a middle-aged woman in good health and CMV-seronegative.

The V and J genes are TRBV5-8 and TRBJ2-2; D not resolved. CDR3 length: 17 amino acids. The germline V gene has CDR1 SGHTS and CDR2 YDEGEE. Trimming shortened V by 3 bases and J by 4 bases, and 19 bases separated the two germline ends. CDR3 region: CASSYITTSRVTGELFF. CDR3 sequence (DNA): TGTGCCAGCAGCTACATTACGACCTCTCGGGTCACCGGGGAGCTGTTTTTT.

Here the CDR3 DNA reads TGTGCCAGCAGCCCCCGGCTAGCGGGGCCCTACGAGCAGTACTTC. It translates to CASSPRLAGPYEQYF. The V call is TRBV9, the J call TRBJ2-7; TRBD2 aligns across 9 bases. V shed 4 bases, J shed 2 bases, and the junction held 7 bases outside the gene matches. From germline, CDR1 is SGDLS and CDR2 YYNGEE. The CDR3 covers 15 residues.

In its sample, this clone was seen a few times. The CDR3 bases are TGTGCCAGCAGGGGGGGGACAGGACTCTACGAGCAGTACTTC. This encodes CASRGGTGLYEQYF. The chain combines TRBV6-1 with TRBJ2-7, with TRBD1 as a possible D gene (8 bases). Deletions cut 6 bases from V and 3 bases from J, with 15 bases between. The CDR3 is 14 amino acids. The germline gives CDR1 MNHNS, CDR2 SASEGT.

The rearrangement links TRBV19 to TRBJ1-1; 8 bases match TRBD1. The CDR3 covers 15 residues. Germline V lookup: CDR1 LNHDA, CDR2 SQIVND (reference sequence). V lost 5 bases to trimming and J lost 4 bases; unmatched junction nucleotides: 9. CDR3 in DNA: TGTGCCAGTAGTCTTACAGGGGGTCCCGTCACTGAAGCTTTCTTT. Its protein is CASSLTGGPVTEAFF.

The V and J genes are TRBV27 and TRBJ1-5, with a tentative D call TRBD1 (6 bases). The CDR3 extends over 12 amino acids. CDR1 MNHEY and CDR2 SMNVEV come from the germline V gene (reference sequence). V lost 4 bases, J lost 13 bases, and 14 bases lay in between. The CDR3 loop reads CASSSPPGHQHF. The CDR3 DNA reads TGTGCCAGCAGTTCCCCCCCGGGACATCAGCATTTT.

This clone was detected only a few times. This chain joins TRBV7-9 and TRBJ2-3, with TRBD1 identical over 9 bases. The V segment lost 1 base and the J segment 8 bases; nucleotides outside the gene matches: 1. Germline V CDR1 and CDR2: SEHNR, FQNEAQ (reference sequence). The CDR3 sequence is 13 residues long. Here the CDR3 reads CASSLVTGGTQYF. The CDR3 DNA follows: TGTGCCAGCAGCTTAGTGACAGGGGGTACGCAGTATTTT.

V and J are TRBV18 and TRBJ2-3; possibly TRBD1 for D (7 bases). The CDR3 has 15 residues. CDR1 is KGHSH, CDR2 LQKENI, per germline. Trimming took off 5 bases at V and 1 base at J, with 13 bases between the two ends. The DNA of the CDR3 is TGTGCCAGCTCAGCAGGGGGAGGAGGCACAGATACGCAGTATTTT. Its protein is CASSAGGGGTDTQYF.

The genes are TRBV2 and TRBJ2-2, with TRBD1 as a possible D gene (6 bases). Germline V lookup: CDR1 SNHLY, CDR2 FYNNEI. V was shortened by 7 bases and J by 0 bases, with 9 bases between the two germline ends. The CDR3 has 14 residues. The CDR3, as DNA: TGTGCCAGCAAGGGGACAACGAACACCGGGGAGCTGTTTTTT. Its translation is CASKGTTNTGELFF.

This clone turned up a few times. V gene TRBV27 combines with J gene TRBJ2-1; weak D call: TRBD2 (6 bases). The V and J ends lost 4 bases and 13 bases respectively, with 17 bases between them. Germline CDR1 is MNHEY and CDR2 is SMNVEV (reference sequence). The length of the CDR3 is 13 residues. The CDR3 DNA sequence: TGTGCCAGCAGTTCCTACCGGGACTTAGTTCAGTTCTTC. Amino acid sequence: CASSSYRDLVQFF.

The V call is TRBV25-1, the J call TRBJ1-1; 9 bases fit TRBD1. CDR3 length: 15 amino acids. The V gene end was trimmed by 3 bases and the J gene end by 3 bases; junction bases not matched to a gene: 5. Germline CDR1 reads MGHDK; CDR2 reads SYGVNS. The CDR3 bases are TGTGCCAGCAGTGACTCGACAGGGGGGGACACTGAAGCTTTCTTT. It codes for CASSDSTGGDTEAFF. Full variable domain (outside the CDR3, taken from reference TRBV25-1 and TRBJ1-1): EADIYQTPRYLVIGTGKKITLECSQTMGHDKMYWYQQDPGMELHLIHYSYGVNSTEKGDLSSESTVSRIRTEHFPLTLESARPSHTSQYLCASSDSTGGDTEAFFGQGTRLTVV.

This rearrangement joins TRBV7-6 to TRBJ2-7; D gene ambiguous. This CDR3 has 15 residues. Germline CDR1 is SGHVS and CDR2 is FNYEAQ. V lost 1 base and J 0 bases, leaving 10 bases between the germline ends. CDR3 sequence (DNA): TGTGCCAGCAGCTTAGGTCTGGCTAGCTCCTACGAGCAGTACTTC. Residues: CASSLGLASSYEQYF.

The CDR3 protein is CASSTRDTMNTEAFF. CDR3 DNA sequence: TGTGCCAGCAGCACCCGGGACACGATGAACACTGAAGCTTTCTTT. The chain employs TRBV5-4 and TRBJ1-1; tentative D call: TRBD1 (6 bases). Per germline, CDR1 SGHNT and CDR2 YYREEE (reference sequence). CDR3 length: 15 residues. The V end lost 4 bases, the J end lost 0 bases, and 13 bases lay between the germline ends.

The genes are TRBV25-1 and TRBJ2-2, with no clear D. The ends were cut back, 4 bases at V and 2 bases at J, with 8 bases in the middle. The CDR3 contains 14 residues. Germline-derived CDR1 and CDR2 are MGHDK and SYGVNS. CDR3 sequence: CASSGSYNTGELFF. In DNA, the CDR3 is TGTGCCAGCAGTGGGTCCTATAACACCGGGGAGCTGTTTTTT.

J is TRBJ1-2 and V is TRBV28; possible D gene TRBD1, 6 bases. Trimming took 5 bases from V and 8 from J, leaving 12 bases between them. The CDR3 runs 12 residues. The germline gives CDR1 MDHEN, CDR2 SYDVKM. The DNA of the CDR3 is TGTGCCAGCAGTCCAAACAGGGAAGGCTACACCTTC. Protein sequence: CASSPNREGYTF.